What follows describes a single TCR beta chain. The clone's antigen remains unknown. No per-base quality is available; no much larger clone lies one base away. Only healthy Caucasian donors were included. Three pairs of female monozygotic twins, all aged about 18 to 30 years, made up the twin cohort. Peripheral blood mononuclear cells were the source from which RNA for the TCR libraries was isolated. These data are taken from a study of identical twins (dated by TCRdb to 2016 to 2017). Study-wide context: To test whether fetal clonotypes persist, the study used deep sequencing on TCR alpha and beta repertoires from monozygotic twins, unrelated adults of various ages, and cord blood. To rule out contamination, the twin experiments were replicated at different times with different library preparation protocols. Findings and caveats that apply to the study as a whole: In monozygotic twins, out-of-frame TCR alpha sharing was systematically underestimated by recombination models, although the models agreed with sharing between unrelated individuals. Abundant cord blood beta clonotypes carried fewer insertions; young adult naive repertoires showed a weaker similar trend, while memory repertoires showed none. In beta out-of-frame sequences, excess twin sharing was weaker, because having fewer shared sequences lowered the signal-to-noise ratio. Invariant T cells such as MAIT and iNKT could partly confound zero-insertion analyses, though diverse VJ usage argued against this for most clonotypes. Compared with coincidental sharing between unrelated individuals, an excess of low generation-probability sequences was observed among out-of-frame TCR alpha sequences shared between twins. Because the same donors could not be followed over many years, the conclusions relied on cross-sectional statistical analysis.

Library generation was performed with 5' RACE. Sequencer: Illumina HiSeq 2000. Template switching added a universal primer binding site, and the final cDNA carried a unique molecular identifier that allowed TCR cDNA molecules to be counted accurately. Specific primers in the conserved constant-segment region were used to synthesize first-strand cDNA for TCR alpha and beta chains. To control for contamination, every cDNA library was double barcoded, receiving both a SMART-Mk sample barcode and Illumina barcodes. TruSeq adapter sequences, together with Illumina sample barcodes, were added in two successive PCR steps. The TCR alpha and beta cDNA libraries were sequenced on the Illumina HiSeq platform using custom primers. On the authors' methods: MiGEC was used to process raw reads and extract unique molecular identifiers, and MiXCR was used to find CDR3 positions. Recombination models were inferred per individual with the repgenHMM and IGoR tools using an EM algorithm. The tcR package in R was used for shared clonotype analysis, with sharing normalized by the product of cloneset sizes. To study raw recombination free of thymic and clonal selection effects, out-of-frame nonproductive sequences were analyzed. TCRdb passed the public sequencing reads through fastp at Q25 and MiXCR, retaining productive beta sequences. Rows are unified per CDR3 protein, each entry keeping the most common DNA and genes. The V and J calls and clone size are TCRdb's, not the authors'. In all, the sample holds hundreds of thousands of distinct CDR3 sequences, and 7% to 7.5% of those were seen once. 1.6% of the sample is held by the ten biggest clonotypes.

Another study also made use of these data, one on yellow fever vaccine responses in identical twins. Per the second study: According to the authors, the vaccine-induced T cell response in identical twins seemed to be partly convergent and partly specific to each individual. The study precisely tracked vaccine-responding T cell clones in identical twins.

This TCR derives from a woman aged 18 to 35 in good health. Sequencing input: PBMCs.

CDR3 loop: CATSRERGVPYEQYF. The sequenced DNA is TGTGCCACCAGCAGGGAGAGGGGGGTCCCCTACGAGCAGTACTTC. Here the chain combines TRBV15 and TRBJ2-7; the D region may be TRBD1 or TRBD2, each matching 6 bases equally. The germline V gene (reference sequence) supplies CDR1 LNHNV and CDR2 YYDKDF. Relative to germline, V is 3 bases shorter and J is 2 bases shorter, with 14 bases between their ends. The CDR3 has 15 amino acids, counting the end cysteine and phenylalanine. Just the 45-base CDR3 DNA is kept, in frame starting at base 1.